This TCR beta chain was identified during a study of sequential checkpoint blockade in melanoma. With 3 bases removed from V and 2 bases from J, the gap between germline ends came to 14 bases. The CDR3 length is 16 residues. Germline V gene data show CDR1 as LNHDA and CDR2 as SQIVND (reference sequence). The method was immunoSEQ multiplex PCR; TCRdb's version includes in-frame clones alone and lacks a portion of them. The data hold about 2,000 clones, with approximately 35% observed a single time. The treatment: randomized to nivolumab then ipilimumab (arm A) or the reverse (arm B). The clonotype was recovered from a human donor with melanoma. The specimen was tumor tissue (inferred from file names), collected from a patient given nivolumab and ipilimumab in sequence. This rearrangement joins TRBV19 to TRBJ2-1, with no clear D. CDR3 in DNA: TGTGCCAGTAGTATCCCCATAGCTGTGACCTACAATGAGCAGTTCTTC. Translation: CASSIPIAVTYNEQFF.